These T cell receptor beta chains were read from a single sample in a study of identifying expanded T cells in peripheral blood. Sequencing used immunoSEQ multiplex PCR; TCRdb keeps in-frame clones, though not all of them. The sample lists approximately 120,000 clones, roughly 84% occurring once. The sequencing sample was made of blood. The receptor source for this set is a person aged 18-70 years in good health. The CDR3 runs from the conserved cysteine through the conserved F or W. The order of the fields is D gene, V gene, J gene, clone size, CDR3 protein, CDR3 DNA. A D gene is named only where the DNA matches it firmly. Clone size is given for some rows only: seen once, a few or many times, or a class if the clone is expanded.

D: NA
V: TRBV10-3
J: TRBJ1-3
size: NA
CDR3: CAISSDTHSSGNTIYF
DNA: TGTGCCATCAGTTCCGACACGCACTCCTCTGGAAACACCATATATTTT

D: NA
V: TRBV10-2
J: TRBJ1-2
size: NA
CDR3: CASSESTGGGYTF
DNA: TGCGCCAGCAGTGAGTCGACAGGCGGGGGCTACACCTTC

D: TRBD1
V: TRBV6-7
J: TRBJ1-3
size: few
CDR3: CASSYSRGQGKRIENTIYF
DNA: TGTGCCAGCAGTTACTCGAGGGGACAGGGGAAAAGGATTGAAAACACCATATATTTT

D: NA
V: TRBV6-5
J: TRBJ2-3
size: NA
CDR3: CASLNPDSTDTQYF
DNA: TGTGCCAGCCTCAACCCGGACAGCACAGATACGCAGTATTTT

D: TRBD1
V: TRBV7-8
J: TRBJ1-1
size: NA
CDR3: CASTLSGTGNTEAFF
DNA: TGTGCCAGCACCCTATCAGGGACAGGGAACACTGAAGCTTTCTTT

D: NA
V: TRBV6-5
J: TRBJ1-2
size: NA
CDR3: CASLKLAAANYGYTF
DNA: TGTGCCAGCCTTAAACTGGCGGCAGCTAACTATGGCTACACCTTC

D: TRBD1
V: TRBV29-1
J: TRBJ1-1
size: NA
CDR3: CSVGQTGVTEAFF
DNA: TGCAGCGTGGGGCAGACAGGGGTAACTGAAGCTTTCTTT

D: NA
V: TRBV7-8
J: TRBJ1-2
size: few
CDR3: CASSLERNYGYTF
DNA: TGTGCCAGCAGCCTGGAGAGGAACTATGGCTACACCTTC

D: NA
V: TRBV11-3
J: TRBJ2-1
size: once
CDR3: CASSTRASAYNEQFF
DNA: TGTGCCAGCAGTACGAGGGCTAGCGCCTACAATGAGCAGTTCTTC

D: TRBD1
V: TRBV4-1
J: TRBJ2-1
size: NA
CDR3: CASSRPGQGPNEQFF
DNA: TGCGCCAGCAGCCGCCCGGGACAGGGACCGAATGAGCAGTTCTTC

D: NA
V: TRBV6-1
J: TRBJ2-7
size: NA
CDR3: CASSERGNSNPYEQYF
DNA: TGTGCCAGCAGTGAAAGGGGGAATAGTAATCCCTACGAGCAGTACTTC

D: NA
V: TRBV7-2
J: TRBJ2-5
size: NA
CDR3: CASSSQFGLSQETQYF
DNA: TGTGCCAGCAGCTCTCAGTTCGGGTTATCACAAGAGACCCAGTACTTC

D: NA
V: TRBV5-4
J: TRBJ2-7
size: NA
CDR3: CASSLAENSYEQYF
DNA: TGTGCCAGCAGCTTGGCAGAGAACTCCTACGAGCAGTACTTC

D: TRBD1
V: TRBV5-1
J: TRBJ2-1
size: NA
CDR3: CASSFGTGQFF
DNA: TGCGCCAGCAGCTTCGGGACAGGTCAGTTCTTC

D: NA
V: TRBV18
J: TRBJ2-1
size: NA
CDR3: CASSRLITGGGNEQFF
DNA: TGTGCCAGCTCGCGTCTCATCACCGGTGGAGGCAATGAGCAGTTCTTC

D: NA
V: TRBV4-1
J: TRBJ2-7
size: NA
CDR3: CASSQGLSVSYEQYF
DNA: TGCGCCAGCAGCCAAGGACTCTCCGTCTCCTACGAGCAGTACTTC